The source of this TCR beta chain is a study of T cell responses to AZD1222 COVID-19 vaccine. Produced via immunoSEQ multiplex PCR; TCRdb's table is partial and in-frame only. The table lists over 150,000 clones, about 88% of them singletons, with roughly 5.5% in the top ten. The germline V gene has CDR1 LNHNV and CDR2 YYDKDF (reference sequence). Trimming shortened V by 0 bases and J by 6 bases, and 14 bases separated the two germline ends. CDR3 length equals 15 residues. Sequencing used peripheral blood, obtained on day 0 of AZD1222 vaccination. The clonotype comes from an adult in good health. V usage is TRBV15 and J usage is TRBJ1-2, with D perhaps matching TRBD1 (5 bases). The CDR3 here is CATSRDLRREHGYTF. CDR3 in DNA: TGTGCCACCAGCAGAGATCTTCGCAGGGAACATGGCTACACCTTC.